This T cell receptor beta chain came from a study of blood T cell repertoires in COVID-19. Study information: The analysed material was cDNA or gDNA that came from T cells, B-cell-depleted T cells, or PBMCs.

In the original workflow: Counts of nucleated cells, estimated from reference gene primer amplification, were obtained. The assay was immunoSEQ multiplex PCR, and TCRdb's table has in-frame clones only and misses some. That table gives V, J and clone size, and the DNA gave D and trimming. The sample consists of about 170,000 clones, about 80% of them appearing once. The V gene's germline CDR1 is KGHDR and CDR2 SFDVKD. The CDR3 length is 13 residues. V lost 1 base to trimming and J lost 7 bases; unmatched junction nucleotides: 0. Sequenced sample: peripheral blood. The chain combines TRBV24-1 with TRBJ1-5; TRBD1 aligns across 7 bases. The TCR comes from a woman of 80 years or more with acute or convalescent COVID-19. The CDR3 sequence: CATSDFRGQPQHF. As DNA, the CDR3 is TGTGCCACCAGTGATTTCAGGGGGCAGCCCCAGCATTTT.